This T cell receptor beta chain was sequenced during a study of CD8+ T cells in alopecia areata. Germline V gene data show CDR1 as MGHRA and CDR2 as YSYEKL. V lost 0 bases, J lost 6 bases, and 12 bases lay in between. The CDR3 runs 14 residues. The authors extracted RNA and reverse transcribed it into cDNA as the sequencing template. TCRdb's copy holds only in-frame clones and misses some; the assay was immunoSEQ multiplex PCR. The sample includes about 70,000 clones, about half seen only once; the top ten take approximately 18%. By proportion, this clone is medium-sized. The sequences come from CD8+ T cells sorted from blood, collected at week 0. V usage is TRBV4-1 and J usage is TRBJ2-7; perhaps TRBD2 as D (5 bases). The clonotype comes from a human donor with alopecia areata. The CDR3 reads CASSQESGGGEQYF. CDR3 DNA sequence: TGCGCCAGCAGCCAAGAGTCAGGAGGAGGCGAGCAGTACTTC.